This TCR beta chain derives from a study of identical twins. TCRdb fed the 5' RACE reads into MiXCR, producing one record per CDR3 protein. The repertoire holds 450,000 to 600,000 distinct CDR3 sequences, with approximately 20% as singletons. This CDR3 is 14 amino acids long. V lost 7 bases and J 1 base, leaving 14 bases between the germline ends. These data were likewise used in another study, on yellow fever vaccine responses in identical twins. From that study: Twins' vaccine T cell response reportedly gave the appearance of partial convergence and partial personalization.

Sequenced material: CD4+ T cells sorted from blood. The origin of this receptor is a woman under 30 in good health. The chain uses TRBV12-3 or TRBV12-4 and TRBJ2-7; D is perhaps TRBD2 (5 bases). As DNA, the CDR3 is TGTGCCAGCACCGGCTCGGACTCATCCTACGAGCAGTACTTC. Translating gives CASTGSDSSYEQYF.